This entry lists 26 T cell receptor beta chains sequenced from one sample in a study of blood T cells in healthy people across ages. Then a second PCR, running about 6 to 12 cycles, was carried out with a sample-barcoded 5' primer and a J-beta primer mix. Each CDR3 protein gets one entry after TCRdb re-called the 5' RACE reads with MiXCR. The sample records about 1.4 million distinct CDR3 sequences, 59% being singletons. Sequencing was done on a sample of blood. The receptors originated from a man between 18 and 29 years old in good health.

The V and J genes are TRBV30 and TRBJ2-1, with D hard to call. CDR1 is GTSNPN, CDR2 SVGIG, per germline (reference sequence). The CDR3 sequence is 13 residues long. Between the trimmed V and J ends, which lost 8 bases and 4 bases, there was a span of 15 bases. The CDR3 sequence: CAHEPGRYNEQFF. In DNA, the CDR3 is TGTGCCCACGAACCTGGAAGATACAATGAGCAGTTCTTC.

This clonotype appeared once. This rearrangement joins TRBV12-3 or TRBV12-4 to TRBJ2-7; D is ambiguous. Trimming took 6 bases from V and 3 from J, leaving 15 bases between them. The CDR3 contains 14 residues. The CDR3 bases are TGTGCCAGCAGCACCCGACGAGCTTACTACGAGCAGTACTTC. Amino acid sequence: CASSTRRAYYEQYF.

The CDR3 loop reads CASSQPGQGTDTQYF. CDR3 nucleotide sequence: TGTGCCAGCTCACAACCGGGACAGGGAACAGATACGCAGTATTTT. The V gene is TRBV18, the J gene TRBJ2-3; TRBD1 aligns across 9 bases. This CDR3 comprises 15 residues. Germline CDR1 KGHSH, CDR2 LQKENI. After removal of 4 bases from V and 3 bases from J, the junction contained 5 bases not matched to a gene.

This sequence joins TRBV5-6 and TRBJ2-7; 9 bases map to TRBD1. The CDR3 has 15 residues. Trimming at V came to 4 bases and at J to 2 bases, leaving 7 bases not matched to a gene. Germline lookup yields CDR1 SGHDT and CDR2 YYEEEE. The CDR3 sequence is CASSLYRDRAYEQYF. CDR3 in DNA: TGTGCCAGCAGCCTTTACCGGGACAGGGCCTACGAGCAGTACTTC.

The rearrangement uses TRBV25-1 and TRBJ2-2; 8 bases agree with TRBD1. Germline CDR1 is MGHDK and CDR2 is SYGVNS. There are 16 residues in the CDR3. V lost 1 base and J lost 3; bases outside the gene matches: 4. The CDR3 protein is CASSEFVTGDTGELFF. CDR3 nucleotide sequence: TGTGCCAGCAGTGAATTTGTGACAGGGGACACCGGGGAGCTGTTTTTT.

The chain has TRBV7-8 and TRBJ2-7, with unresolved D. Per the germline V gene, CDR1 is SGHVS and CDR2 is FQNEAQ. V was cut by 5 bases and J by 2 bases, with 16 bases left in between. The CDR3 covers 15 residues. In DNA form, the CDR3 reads TGTGCCAGCAGCCCAGCTCGTAAAGACCCCTACGAGCAGTACTTC. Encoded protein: CASSPARKDPYEQYF.

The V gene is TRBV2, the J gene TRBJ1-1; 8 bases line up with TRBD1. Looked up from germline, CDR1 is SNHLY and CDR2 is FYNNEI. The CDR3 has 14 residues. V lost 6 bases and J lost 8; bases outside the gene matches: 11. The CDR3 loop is CASSPRGRGYEAFF. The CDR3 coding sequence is TGTGCCAGCAGCCCCAGGGGGCGCGGGTACGAAGCTTTCTTT.

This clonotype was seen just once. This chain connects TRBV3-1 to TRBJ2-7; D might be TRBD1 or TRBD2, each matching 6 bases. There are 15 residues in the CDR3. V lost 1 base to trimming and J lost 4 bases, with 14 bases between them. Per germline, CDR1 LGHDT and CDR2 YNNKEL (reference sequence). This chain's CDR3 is CASSQGPGAPYEQYF. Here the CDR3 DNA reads TGTGCCAGCAGCCAAGGGCCGGGGGCCCCTTACGAGCAGTACTTC.

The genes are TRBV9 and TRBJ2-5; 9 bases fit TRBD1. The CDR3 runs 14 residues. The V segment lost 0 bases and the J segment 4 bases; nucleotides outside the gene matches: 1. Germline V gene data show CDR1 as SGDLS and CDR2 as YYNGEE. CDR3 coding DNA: TGTGCCAGCAGCGTAGCGGACAGGGGAGAGACCCAGTACTTC. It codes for CASSVADRGETQYF.

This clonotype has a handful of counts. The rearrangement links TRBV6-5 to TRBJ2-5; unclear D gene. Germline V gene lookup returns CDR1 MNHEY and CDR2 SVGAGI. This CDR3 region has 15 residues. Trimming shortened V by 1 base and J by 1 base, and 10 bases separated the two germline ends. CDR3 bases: TGTGCCAGCAGTTACTTCCAGGTTGGCCAAGAGACCCAGTACTTC. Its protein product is CASSYFQVGQETQYF.

The CDR3 region is CASRVGQYTEAFF. In DNA, the CDR3 is TGTGCCAGCAGGGTGGGACAGTATACTGAAGCTTTCTTT. The chain uses TRBV7-9 and TRBJ1-1, with 7 bases fitting TRBD1. V was clipped by 6 bases and J by 5 bases; unmatched bases: 6. Germline-derived CDR1 and CDR2 are SEHNR and FQNEAQ (reference sequence). This CDR3 contains 13 residues.

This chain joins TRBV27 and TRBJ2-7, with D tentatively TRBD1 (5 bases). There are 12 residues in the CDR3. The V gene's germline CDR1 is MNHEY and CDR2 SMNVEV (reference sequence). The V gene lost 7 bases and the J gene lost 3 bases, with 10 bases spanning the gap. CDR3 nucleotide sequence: TGTGCCAGCAAGCAGGGTAACTACGAGCAGTACTTC. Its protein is CASKQGNYEQYF.

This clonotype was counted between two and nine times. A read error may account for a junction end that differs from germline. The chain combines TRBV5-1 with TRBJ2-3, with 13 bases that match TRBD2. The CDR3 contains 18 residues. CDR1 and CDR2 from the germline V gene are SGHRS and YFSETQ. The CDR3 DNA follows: TGCGCCAGCAGATTGGGACTAGCGGGGAGAGGAAGGTCAGATACGCAGTATTTT. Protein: CASRLGLAGRGRSDTQYF.

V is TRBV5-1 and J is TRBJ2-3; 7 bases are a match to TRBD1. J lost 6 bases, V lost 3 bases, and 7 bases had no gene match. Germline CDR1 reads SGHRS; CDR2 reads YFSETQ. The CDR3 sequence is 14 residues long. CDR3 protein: CASSWGQSMDTQYF. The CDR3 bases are TGCGCCAGCAGCTGGGGACAGTCAATGGATACGCAGTATTTT.

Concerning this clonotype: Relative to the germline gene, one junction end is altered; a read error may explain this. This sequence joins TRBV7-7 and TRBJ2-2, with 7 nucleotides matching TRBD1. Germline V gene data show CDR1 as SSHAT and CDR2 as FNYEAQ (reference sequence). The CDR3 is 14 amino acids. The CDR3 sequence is CASSFGTDTGELFF. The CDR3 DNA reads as TGTGCTAGCAGCTTTGGGACAGACACCGGGGAGCTGTTTTTT. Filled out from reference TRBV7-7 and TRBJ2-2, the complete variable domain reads GAGVSQSPRYKVTKRGQDVTLRCDPISSHATLYWYQQALGQGPEFLTYFNYEAQPDKSGLPSDRFSAERPEGSISTLTIQRTEQRDSAMYRCASSFGTDTGELFFGEGSRLTVL.

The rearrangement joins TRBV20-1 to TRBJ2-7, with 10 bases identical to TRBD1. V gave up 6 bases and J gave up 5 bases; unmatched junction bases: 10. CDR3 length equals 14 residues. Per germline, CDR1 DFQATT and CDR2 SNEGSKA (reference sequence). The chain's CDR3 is CSAISGTGVDEQYF. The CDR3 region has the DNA TGCAGTGCAATATCGGGGACAGGGGTTGACGAGCAGTACTTC.

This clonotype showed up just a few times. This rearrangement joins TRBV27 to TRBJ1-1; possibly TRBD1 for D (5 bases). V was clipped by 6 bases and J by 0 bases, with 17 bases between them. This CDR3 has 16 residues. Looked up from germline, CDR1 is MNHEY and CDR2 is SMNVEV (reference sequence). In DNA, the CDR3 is TGTGCCAGCAGCCAGACAGTAGGACTCATGAACACTGAAGCTTTCTTT. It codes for CASSQTVGLMNTEAFF.

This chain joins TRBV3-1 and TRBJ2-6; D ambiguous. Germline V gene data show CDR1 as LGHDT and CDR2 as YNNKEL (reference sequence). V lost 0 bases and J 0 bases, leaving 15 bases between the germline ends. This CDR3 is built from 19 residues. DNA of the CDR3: TGTGCCAGCAGCCAAGATGTTGGCGCTCCAAGCTCTGGGGCCAACGTCCTGACTTTC. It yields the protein CASSQDVGAPSSGANVLTF.

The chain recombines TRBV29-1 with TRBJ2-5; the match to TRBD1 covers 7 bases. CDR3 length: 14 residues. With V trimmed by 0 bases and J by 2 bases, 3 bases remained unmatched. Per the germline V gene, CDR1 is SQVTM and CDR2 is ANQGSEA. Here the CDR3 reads CSVEDRTGQETQYF. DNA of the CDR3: TGCAGCGTTGAAGACCGGACAGGACAAGAGACCCAGTACTTC.

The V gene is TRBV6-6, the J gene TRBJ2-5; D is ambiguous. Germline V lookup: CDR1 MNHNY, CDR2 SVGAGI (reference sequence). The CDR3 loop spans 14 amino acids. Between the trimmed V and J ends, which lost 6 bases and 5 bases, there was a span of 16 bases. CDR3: CASSPAATGETQYF. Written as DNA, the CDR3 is TGTGCCAGCAGCCCGGCCGCTACTGGGGAGACCCAGTACTTC.

CDR3 bases: TGTGCCAGCAGCCCAGAGGAGGGCACCTACAATGAGCAGTACTTC. This encodes CASSPEEGTYNEQYF. This chain links TRBV14 with TRBJ2-7, with a tentative D call TRBD2 (6 bases). The CDR3 loop spans 15 amino acids. Deletions cut 4 bases from V and 7 bases from J, with 20 bases between. The V gene's germline CDR1 is SGHDN and CDR2 FVKESK.

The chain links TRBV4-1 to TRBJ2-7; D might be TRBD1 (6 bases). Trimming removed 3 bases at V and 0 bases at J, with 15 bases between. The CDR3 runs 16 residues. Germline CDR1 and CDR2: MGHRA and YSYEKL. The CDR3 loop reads CASSQAGQTPSYEQYF. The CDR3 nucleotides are TGCGCCAGCAGCCAGGCCGGACAGACTCCCTCCTACGAGCAGTACTTC.

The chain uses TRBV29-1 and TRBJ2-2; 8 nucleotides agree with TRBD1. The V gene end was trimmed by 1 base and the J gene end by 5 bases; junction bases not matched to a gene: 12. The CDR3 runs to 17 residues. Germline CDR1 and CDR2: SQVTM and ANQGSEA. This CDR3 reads CSVEGGPGQGRTGELFF. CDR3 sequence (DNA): TGCAGCGTTGAAGGGGGCCCAGGACAGGGAAGGACCGGGGAGCTGTTTTTT.

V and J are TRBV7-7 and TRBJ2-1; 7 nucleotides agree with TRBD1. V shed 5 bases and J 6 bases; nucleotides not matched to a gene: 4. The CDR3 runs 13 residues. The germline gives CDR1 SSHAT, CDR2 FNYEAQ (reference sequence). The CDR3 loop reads CASSGTAGNEQFF. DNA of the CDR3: TGTGCCAGCAGCGGGACAGCCGGCAATGAGCAGTTCTTC.

DNA for the CDR3: TGCAGTGGAGGGGTAGGGAGGGCCGAGCAGTACTTC. Translating gives CSGGVGRAEQYF. V usage is TRBV20-1 and J usage is TRBJ2-7; 7 bases agree with TRBD2. Germline CDR1 reads DFQATT; CDR2 reads SNEGSKA (reference sequence). The CDR3 contains 12 residues. The J segment lost 6 bases and the V segment lost 7 bases, leaving 9 bases of the junction unmatched.

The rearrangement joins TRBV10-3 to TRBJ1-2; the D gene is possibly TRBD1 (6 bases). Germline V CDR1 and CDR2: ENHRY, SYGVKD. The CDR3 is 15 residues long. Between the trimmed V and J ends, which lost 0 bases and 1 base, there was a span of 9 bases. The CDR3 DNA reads TGTGCCATCAGTGAGTCGAGGGGGGTTAACTATGGCTACACCTTC. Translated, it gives CAISESRGVNYGYTF.